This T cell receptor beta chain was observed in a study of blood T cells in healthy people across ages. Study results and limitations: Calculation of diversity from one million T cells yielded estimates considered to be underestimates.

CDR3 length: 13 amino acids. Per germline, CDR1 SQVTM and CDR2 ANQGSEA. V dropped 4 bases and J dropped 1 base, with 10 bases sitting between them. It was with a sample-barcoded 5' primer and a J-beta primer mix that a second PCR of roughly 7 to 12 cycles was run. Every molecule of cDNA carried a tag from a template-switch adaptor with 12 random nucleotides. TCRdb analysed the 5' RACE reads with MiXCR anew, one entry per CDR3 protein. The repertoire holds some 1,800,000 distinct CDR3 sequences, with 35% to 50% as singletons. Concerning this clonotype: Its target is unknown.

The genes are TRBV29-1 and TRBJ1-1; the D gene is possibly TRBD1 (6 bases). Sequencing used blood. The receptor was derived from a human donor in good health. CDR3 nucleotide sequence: TGCAGCGTTGGGGGGGCGCCGAACACTGAAGCTTTCTTT. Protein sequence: CSVGGAPNTEAFF.